Reported below is one TCR beta chain. The assay was immunoSEQ multiplex PCR, and TCRdb's table has in-frame clones only and misses some. The repertoire holds approximately 44,000 clones, with roughly nine tenths as singletons. The data originate from a study of blood T cell repertoires in COVID-19. V shed 6 bases and J 15 bases; nucleotides not matched to a gene: 5. The CDR3 loop spans 11 amino acids. The chain uses TRBV12-3 or TRBV12-4 and TRBJ2-1; 10 bases are a match to TRBD2. The clonotype comes from a man aged 55 to 69 with acute or convalescent COVID-19. Sequencing used peripheral blood. Here the CDR3 reads CASSSGGEPFF. Here the CDR3 DNA reads TGTGCCAGCAGCAGCGGGGGGGAACCGTTCTTC.